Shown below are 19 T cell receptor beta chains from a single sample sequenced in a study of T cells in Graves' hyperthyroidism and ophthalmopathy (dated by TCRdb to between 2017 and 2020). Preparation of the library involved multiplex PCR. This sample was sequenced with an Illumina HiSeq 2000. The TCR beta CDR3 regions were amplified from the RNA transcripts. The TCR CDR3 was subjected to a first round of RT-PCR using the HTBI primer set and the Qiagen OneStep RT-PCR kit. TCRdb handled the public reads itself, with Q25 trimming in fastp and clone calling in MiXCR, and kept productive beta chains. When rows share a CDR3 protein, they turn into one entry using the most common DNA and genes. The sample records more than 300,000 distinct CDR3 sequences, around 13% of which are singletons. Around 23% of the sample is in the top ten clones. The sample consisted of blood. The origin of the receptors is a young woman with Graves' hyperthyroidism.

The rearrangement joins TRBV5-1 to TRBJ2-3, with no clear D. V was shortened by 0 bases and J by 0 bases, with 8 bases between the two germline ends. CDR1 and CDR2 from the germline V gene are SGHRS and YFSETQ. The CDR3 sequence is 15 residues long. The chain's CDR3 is CASSLDVASTDTQYF. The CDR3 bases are TGCGCCAGCAGCTTGGACGTGGCGAGCACAGATACGCAGTATTTT.

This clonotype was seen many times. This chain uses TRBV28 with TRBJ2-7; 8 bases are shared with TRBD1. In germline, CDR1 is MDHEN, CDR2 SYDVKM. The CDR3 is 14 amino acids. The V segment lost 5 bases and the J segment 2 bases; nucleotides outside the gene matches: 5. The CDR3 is CASSVTGATYEQYF. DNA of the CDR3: TGTGCCAGCAGTGTGACAGGGGCTACCTACGAGCAGTACTTC.

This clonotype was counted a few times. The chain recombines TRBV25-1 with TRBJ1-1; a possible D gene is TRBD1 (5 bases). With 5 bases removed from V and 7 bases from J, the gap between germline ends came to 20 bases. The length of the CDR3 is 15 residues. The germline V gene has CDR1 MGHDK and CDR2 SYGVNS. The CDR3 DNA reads TGTGCCAGCAGTTCCTACGGGGGGGGAAGCGATGAAGCTTTCTTT. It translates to CASSSYGGGSDEAFF.

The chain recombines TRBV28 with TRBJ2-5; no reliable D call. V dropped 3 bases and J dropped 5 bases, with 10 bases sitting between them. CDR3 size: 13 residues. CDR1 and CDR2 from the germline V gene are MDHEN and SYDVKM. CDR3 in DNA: TGTGCCAGCAGTTTTAGGCGGTTCGAGACCCAGTACTTC. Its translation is CASSFRRFETQYF.

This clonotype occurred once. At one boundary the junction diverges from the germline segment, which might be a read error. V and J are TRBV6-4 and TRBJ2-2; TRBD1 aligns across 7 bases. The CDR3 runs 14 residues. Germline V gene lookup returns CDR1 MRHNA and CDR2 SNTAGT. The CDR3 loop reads CAGSLGQATGELFF. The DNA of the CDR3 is TGTGCCGGCAGTTTAGGACAGGCCACCGGGGAGCTGTTTTTT.

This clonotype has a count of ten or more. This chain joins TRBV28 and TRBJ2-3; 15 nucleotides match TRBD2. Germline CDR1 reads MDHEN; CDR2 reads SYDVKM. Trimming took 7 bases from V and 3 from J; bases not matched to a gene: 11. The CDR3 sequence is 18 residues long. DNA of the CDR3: TGTGCCAGCACAAAAACGGGACTAGCGGGAGGAGGGACAGATACGCAGTATTTT. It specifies CASTKTGLAGGGTDTQYF.

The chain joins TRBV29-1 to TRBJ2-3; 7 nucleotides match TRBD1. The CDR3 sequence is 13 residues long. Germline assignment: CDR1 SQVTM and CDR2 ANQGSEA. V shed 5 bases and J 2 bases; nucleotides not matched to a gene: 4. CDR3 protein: CSVRTGPTDTQYF. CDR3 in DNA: TGCAGCGTTCGGACAGGTCCCACAGATACGCAGTATTTT.

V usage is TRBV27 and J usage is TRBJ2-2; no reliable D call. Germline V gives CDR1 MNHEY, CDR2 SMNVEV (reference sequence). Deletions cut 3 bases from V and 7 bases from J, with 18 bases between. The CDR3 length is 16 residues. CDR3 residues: CASSLAVLGRGGELFF. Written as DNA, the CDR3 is TGTGCCAGCAGTTTGGCGGTGCTGGGCCGTGGCGGGGAGCTGTTTTTT.

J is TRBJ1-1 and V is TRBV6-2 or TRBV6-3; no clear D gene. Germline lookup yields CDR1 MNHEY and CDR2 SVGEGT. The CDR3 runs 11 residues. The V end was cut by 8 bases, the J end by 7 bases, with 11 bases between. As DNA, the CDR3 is TGTGCCAGCTTTTCGGGGAGTGAAGCTTTCTTT. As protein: CASFSGSEAFF.

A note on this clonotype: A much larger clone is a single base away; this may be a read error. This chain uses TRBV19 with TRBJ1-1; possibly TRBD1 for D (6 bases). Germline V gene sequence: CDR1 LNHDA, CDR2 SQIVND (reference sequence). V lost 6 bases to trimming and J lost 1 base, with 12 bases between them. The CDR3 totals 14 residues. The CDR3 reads CASRGRGGNTEAFF. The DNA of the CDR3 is TGTGCCAGTAGGGGCAGGGGAGGGAACACTGAAGCTTTCTTT.

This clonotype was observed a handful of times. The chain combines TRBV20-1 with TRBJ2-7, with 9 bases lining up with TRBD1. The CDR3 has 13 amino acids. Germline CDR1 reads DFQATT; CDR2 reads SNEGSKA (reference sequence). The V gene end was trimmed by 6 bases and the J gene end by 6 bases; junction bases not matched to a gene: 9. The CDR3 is CSAGGTGFVEQYF. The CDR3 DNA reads TGCAGTGCGGGCGGGACAGGGTTCGTCGAGCAGTACTTC.

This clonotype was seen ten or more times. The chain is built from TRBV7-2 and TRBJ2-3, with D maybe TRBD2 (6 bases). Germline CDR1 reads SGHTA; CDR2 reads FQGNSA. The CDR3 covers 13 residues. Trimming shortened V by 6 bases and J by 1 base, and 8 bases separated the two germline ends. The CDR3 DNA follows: TGTGCCAGCAGGCGGGAACGCACAGATACGCAGTATTTT. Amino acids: CASRRERTDTQYF.

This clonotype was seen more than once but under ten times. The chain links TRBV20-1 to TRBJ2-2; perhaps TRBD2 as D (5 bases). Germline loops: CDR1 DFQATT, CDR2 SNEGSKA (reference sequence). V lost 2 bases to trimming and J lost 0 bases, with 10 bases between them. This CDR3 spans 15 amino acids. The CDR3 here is CSARSSGTNTGELFF. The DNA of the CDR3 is TGCAGTGCTAGATCGAGCGGAACGAACACCGGGGAGCTGTTTTTT.

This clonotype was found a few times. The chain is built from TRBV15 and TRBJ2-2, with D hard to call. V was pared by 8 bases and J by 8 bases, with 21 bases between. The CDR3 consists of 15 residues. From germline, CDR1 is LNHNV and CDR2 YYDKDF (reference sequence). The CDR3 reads CATRRGIGSKGELFF. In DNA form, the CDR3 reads TGTGCCACCCGAAGAGGTATCGGGTCCAAAGGGGAGCTGTTTTTT. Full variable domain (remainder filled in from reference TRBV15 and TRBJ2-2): DAMVIQNPRYQVTQFGKPVTLSCSQTLNHNVMYWYQQKSSQAPKLLFHYYDKDFNNEADTPDNFQSRRPNTSFCFLDIRSPGLGDTAMYLCATRRGIGSKGELFFGEGSRLTVL.

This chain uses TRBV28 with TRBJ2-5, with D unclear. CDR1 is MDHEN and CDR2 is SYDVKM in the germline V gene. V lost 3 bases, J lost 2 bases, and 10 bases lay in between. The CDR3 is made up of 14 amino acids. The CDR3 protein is CASSFRQLQETQYF. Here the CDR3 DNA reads TGTGCCAGCAGTTTCCGTCAATTGCAAGAGACCCAGTACTTC.

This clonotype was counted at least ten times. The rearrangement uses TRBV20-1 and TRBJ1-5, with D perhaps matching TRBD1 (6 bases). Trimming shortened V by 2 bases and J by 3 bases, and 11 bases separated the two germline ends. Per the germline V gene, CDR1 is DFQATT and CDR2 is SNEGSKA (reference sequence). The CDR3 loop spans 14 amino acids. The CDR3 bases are TGCAGTGCTAGACTAGGGGGAGTCAATCAGCCCCAGCATTTT. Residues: CSARLGGVNQPQHF.

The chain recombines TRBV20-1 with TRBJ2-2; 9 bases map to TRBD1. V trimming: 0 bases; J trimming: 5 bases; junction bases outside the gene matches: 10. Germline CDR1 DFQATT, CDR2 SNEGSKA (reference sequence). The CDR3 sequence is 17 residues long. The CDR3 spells CSARDTEGTGRTGELFF. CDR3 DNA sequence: TGCAGTGCTAGAGATACGGAGGGGACAGGGCGAACCGGGGAGCTGTTTTTT.

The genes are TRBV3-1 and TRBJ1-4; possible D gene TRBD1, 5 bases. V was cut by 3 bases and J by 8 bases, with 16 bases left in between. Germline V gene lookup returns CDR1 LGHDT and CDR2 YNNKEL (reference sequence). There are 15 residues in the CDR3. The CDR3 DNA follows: TGTGCCAGCAGCCAGGTCCGGGGCTCTGGGGAAAAACTGTTTTTT. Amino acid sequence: CASSQVRGSGEKLFF.

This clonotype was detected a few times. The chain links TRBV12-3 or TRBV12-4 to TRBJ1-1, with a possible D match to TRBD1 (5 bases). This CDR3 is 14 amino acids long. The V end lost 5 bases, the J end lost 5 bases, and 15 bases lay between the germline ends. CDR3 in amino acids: CASSMGLQGTEAFF. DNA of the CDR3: TGTGCCAGCAGTATGGGACTCCAGGGAACTGAAGCTTTCTTT.